The present T cell receptor beta chain was sequenced within a study of naive and memory T cell subsets. An equimolar mix of two oligonucleotides served as the beta constant-region primer for TRBC1 and TRBC2. Nested alpha and beta constant-region primers with the SP2 primer drove four PCR rounds on ligated cDNA. TCRdb re-analysed the UMI-ligation and nested PCR reads in MiXCR, keeping a single row per CDR3 protein. Here the sample spans tens of thousands of distinct CDR3 sequences, around 9% being singletons. At least ten counts were recorded for this clonotype. Its antigen is still unknown. There are 17 residues in the CDR3. V lost 0 bases to trimming and J lost 3 bases, with 14 bases between them. Germline CDR1 is SEHNR and CDR2 is FQNEAQ (reference sequence). Notes on the study in general: Each distinct alpha or beta sequence counts as one clonotype. No ground truth validated the naive and memory repertoire findings. A few larger clonotypes appeared in naive repertoires, especially CD8, possibly memory cells re-expressing CD45RA.

This TCR came from a human donor in good health. The sequenced sample was naive CD8+ T cells from blood. V is TRBV7-9 and J is TRBJ2-2; a possible D gene is TRBD2 (6 bases). The CDR3 DNA follows: TGTGCCAGCAGCTTAGCGCGTAGCGGACCCTACACCGGGGAGCTGTTTTTT. It yields the protein CASSLARSGPYTGELFF.